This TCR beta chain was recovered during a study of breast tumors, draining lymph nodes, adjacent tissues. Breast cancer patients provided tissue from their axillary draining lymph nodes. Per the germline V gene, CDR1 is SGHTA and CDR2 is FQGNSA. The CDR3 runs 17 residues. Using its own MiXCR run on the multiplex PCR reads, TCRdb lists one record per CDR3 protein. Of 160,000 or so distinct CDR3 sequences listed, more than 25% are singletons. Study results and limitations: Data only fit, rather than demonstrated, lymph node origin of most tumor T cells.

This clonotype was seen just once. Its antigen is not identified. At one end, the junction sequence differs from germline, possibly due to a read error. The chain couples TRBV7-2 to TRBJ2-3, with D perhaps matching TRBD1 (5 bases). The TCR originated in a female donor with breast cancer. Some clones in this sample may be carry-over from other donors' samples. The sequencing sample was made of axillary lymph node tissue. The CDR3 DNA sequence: TGTGCCAGCAGCCGATGGAAGAGCGTAACTTCGACAGACACGCAGTGTTTT. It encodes CASSRWKSVTSTDTQCF.